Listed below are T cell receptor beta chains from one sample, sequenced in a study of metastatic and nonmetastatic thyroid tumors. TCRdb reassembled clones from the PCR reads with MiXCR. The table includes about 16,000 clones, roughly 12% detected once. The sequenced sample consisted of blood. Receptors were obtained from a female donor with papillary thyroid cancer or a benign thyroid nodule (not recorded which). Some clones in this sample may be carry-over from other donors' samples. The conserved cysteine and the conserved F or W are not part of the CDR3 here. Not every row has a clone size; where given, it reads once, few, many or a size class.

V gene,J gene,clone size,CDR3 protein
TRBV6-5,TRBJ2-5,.,ASSYPPEGYQETQY
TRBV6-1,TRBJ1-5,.,ASRGGQGKQPQH
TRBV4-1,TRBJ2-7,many,ASSQDLAQGARYEQY
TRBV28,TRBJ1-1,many,ASSFALNTEAF
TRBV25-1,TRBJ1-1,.,TSSVERNTEAF
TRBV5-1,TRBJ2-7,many,ASSLWTGIEQY
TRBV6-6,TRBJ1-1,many,ASSYSNRGNTEAF
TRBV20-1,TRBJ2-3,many,SARWSGFSSTDTQY
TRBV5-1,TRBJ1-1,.,ASSLVGRNTEAF
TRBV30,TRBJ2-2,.,AWSVQLAGEPGELF
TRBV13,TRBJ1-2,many,ASSGGRMHGYT
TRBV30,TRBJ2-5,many,AWSEEETQY
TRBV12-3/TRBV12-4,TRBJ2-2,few,ASSGGGDLF
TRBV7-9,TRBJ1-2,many,ASSLMGAPNYGYT
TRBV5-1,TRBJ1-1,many,ASSYRQLNTEAF
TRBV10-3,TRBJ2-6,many,AISAIQGKSSGTNVLT
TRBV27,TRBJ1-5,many,ASSYGPTRPQH
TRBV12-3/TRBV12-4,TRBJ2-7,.,ANSRGGRIEQY
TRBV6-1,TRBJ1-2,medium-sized,ASSEALGHYGYT
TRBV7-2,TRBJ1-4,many,ASSLDLGTDEKLF
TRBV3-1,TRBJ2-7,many,ASSRTVGNYEQY
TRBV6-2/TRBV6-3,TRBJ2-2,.,ASSISGELF
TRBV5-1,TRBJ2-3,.,ASSLDSVEDTQY
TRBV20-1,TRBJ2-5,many,SAMTGSGTQY
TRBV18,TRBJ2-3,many,ASSPASASTDTQY
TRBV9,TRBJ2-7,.,ASSVDARGYEQY
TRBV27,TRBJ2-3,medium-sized,ASKSGTSGGPLTDTQY
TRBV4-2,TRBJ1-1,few,ASSQMDLNTEAF
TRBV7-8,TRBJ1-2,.,TSSLAPGGKALYYGYT
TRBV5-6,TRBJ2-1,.,ASSLADNEQF
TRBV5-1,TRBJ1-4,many,ASSLSVGDPFGRLF
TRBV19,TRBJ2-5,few,ASSEWGRSNEQY
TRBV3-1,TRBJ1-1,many,ASSQENRGGTEAF
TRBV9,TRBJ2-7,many,ASSVGSGGHEQY
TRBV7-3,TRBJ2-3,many,ASSLMAGGGLGDTQY
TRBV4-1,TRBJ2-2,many,ASSQDQLAGAGELF
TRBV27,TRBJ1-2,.,ASSLQPVVYGYT
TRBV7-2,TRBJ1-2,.,ASSQDSGLYGYA
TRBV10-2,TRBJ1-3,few,ASSEGLKINTIY
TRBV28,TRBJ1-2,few,ASRRVGLRGYGYT
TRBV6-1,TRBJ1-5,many,ASTTMLDLPDQPQH
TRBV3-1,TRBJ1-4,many,ASSQEGTGGWIDEKLF
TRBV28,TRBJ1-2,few,ASGDRAYGYT
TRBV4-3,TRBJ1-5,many,ASSQDPGQPQH
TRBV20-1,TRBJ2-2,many,SAPRQGSDTGELF
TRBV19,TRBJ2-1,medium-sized,ASSIVLANEQF
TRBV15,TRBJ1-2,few,ATSRDWPSYGYT
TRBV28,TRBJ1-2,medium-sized,ASSLRSGYT
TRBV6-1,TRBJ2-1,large,ASSRQQGLSYNEQF
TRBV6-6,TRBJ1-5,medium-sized,ASNKGGGAPQINQPQH
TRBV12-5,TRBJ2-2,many,ASGLVPGDTGELF
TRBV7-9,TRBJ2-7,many,ASSLDLTSSYEQY
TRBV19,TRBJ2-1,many,ASSRWTGGADEQF
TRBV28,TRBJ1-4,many,ASSLDSATNEKLF